Listed here is a single TCR beta chain. Its antigen is still unknown. The V gene's germline CDR1 is SGHDN and CDR2 FVKESK. Trimming stripped 3 bases from V and 4 bases from J, with 9 bases between. The CDR3 is made up of 13 amino acids. The authors distributed each subset's genomic DNA evenly over several immunoSEQ plates. Libraries were prepared by immunoSEQ multiplex PCR; TCRdb keeps only in-frame clonotypes and omits some of them. The repertoire has some 490,000 clones, 70% to 85% of them found once; the top ten carry approximately 12%. The data are from a study of shared clonotypes between healthy human individuals. Findings and caveats of the study: Sample collection involved blood only; tissue repertoires are likely different. Few donors restricted represented genetic and exposure-history diversity.

V gene TRBV14 combines with J gene TRBJ1-1; possible D gene TRBD1, 5 bases. Sequenced sample: PBMCs. This TCR was sampled from a woman between 40 and 50 years old in good health. Some clones in this sample may be carry-over from other donors' samples. This CDR3 reads CASSHGQGTEAFF. CDR3 DNA sequence: TGTGCCAGCAGCCACGGGCAGGGCACTGAAGCTTTCTTT.